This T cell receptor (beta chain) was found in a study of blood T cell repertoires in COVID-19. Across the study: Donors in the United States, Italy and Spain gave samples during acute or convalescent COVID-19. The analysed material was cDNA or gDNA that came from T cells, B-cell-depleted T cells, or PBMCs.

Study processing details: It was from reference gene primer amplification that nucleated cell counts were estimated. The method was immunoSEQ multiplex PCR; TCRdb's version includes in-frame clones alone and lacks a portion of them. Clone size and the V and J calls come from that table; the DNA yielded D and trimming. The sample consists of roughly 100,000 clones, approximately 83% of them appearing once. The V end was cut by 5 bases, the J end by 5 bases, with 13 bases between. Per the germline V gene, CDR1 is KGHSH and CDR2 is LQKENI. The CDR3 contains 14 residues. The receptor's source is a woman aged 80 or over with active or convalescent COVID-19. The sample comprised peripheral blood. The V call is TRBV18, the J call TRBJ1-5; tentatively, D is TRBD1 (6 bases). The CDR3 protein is CASSRGTNDQPQHF. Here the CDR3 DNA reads TGTGCCAGCTCAAGAGGGACAAATGATCAGCCCCAGCATTTT.